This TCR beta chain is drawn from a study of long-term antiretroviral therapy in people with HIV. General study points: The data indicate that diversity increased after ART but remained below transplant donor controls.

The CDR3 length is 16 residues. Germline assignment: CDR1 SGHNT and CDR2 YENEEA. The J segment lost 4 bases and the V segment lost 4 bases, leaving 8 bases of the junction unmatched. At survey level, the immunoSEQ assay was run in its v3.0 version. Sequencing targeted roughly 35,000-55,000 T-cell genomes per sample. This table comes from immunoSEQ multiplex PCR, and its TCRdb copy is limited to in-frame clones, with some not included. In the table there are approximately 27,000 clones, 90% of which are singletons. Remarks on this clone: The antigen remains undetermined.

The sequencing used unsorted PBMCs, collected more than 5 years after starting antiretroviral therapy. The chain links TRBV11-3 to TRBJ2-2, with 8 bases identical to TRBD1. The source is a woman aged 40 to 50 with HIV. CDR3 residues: CASSSRQGIGTGELFF. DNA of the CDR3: TGTGCCAGCAGCTCCCGACAGGGGATCGGCACCGGGGAGCTGTTTTTT.